The rows below give T cell receptor beta chains drawn from one sample of a study of CD4 T cells in relation to SARS-CoV-2 and coronaviruses. Produced via immunoSEQ multiplex PCR; TCRdb's table is partial and in-frame only. The data contain about 64,000 clones, approximately 94% of them singletons. Specimen: naive CD4+ T cells from PBMCs. Every receptor here comes from a human donor in good health. The CDR3 runs from the conserved cysteine through the conserved F or W. Fields, in order: J gene, clone size, CDR3 length, V gene, D gene, CDR3 protein, CDR3 DNA. The D gene is left open where the match is weak. Clone sizes are given selectively: once, few, many, or a class where the clone is expanded.

TRBJ1-5	.	16	TRBV28	TRBD1	CASSFGTGGPGQPQHF	TGTGCCAGCAGTTTCGGGACAGGGGGCCCCGGGCAGCCCCAGCATTTT
TRBJ1-6	.	15	TRBV27	.	CASRDSSSYNSPLHF	TGTGCCAGCCGAGACAGCAGCTCCTATAATTCACCCCTCCACTTT
TRBJ2-1	once	14	TRBV4-2	.	CASSQDPKYNEQFF	TGTGCCAGCAGCCAAGATCCCAAATACAATGAGCAGTTCTTC
TRBJ2-3	.	15	TRBV24-1	.	CATSDLPQNTDTQYF	TGTGCCACCAGTGATTTGCCACAGAACACAGATACGCAGTATTTT
TRBJ1-4	.	15	TRBV6-2/TRBV6-3	.	CASSSQVGTNEKLFF	TGTGCCAGCAGCTCGCAAGTGGGTACTAATGAAAAACTGTTTTTT
TRBJ2-2	few	14	TRBV5-1	TRBD2	CASSSGGLGGELFF	TGCGCCAGCAGCTCGGGGGGGCTCGGCGGGGAGCTGTTTTTT
TRBJ1-5	.	17	TRBV5-8	TRBD1	CASSPRLTGNSNQPQHF	TGTGCCAGCAGCCCTAGACTGACAGGGAATAGCAATCAGCCCCAGCATTTT
TRBJ1-3	.	15	TRBV7-9	.	CASSLGSGTYGTIYF	TGTGCCAGCAGCTTAGGGTCTGGAACCTATGGCACCATATATTTT
TRBJ2-5	.	14	TRBV5-1	.	CASSRGTDQETQYF	TGCGCCAGCAGCAGGGGGACGGACCAAGAGACCCAGTACTTC
TRBJ1-6	.	15	TRBV28	TRBD1	CASRRDSSYNSPLHF	TGTGCCAGCAGGCGGGACAGCTCCTATAATTCACCCCTCCACTTT
TRBJ2-7	.	19	TRBV6-1	TRBD2	CASSAGAGGVGRFSYEQYF	TGTGCCAGCAGTGCCGGGGCTGGGGGGGTGGGTCGCTTCTCCTACGAGCAGTACTTC
TRBJ2-6	.	17	TRBV2	.	CATERLGRNSGANVLTF	TGTGCCACCGAACGTCTTGGACGGAACTCTGGGGCCAACGTCCTGACTTTC
TRBJ2-6	.	13	TRBV12-3/TRBV12-4	.	CASRAAGANVLTF	TGTGCCAGCAGAGCTGCTGGGGCCAACGTCCTGACTTTC